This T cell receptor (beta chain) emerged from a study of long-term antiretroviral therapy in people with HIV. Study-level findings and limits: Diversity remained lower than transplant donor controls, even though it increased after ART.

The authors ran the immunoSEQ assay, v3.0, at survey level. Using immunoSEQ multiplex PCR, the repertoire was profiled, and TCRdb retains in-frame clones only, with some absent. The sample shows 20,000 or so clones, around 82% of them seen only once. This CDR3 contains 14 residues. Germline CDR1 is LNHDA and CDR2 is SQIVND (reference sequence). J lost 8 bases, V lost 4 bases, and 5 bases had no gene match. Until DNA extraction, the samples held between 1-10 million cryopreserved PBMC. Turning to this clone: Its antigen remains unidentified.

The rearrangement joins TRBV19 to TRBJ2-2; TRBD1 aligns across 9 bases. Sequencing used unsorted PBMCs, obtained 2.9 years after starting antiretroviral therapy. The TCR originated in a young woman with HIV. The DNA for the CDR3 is TGTGCCAGTAGTAAGGGACAGGGTTTAGGGGAGCTGTTTTTT. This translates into CASSKGQGLGELFF.